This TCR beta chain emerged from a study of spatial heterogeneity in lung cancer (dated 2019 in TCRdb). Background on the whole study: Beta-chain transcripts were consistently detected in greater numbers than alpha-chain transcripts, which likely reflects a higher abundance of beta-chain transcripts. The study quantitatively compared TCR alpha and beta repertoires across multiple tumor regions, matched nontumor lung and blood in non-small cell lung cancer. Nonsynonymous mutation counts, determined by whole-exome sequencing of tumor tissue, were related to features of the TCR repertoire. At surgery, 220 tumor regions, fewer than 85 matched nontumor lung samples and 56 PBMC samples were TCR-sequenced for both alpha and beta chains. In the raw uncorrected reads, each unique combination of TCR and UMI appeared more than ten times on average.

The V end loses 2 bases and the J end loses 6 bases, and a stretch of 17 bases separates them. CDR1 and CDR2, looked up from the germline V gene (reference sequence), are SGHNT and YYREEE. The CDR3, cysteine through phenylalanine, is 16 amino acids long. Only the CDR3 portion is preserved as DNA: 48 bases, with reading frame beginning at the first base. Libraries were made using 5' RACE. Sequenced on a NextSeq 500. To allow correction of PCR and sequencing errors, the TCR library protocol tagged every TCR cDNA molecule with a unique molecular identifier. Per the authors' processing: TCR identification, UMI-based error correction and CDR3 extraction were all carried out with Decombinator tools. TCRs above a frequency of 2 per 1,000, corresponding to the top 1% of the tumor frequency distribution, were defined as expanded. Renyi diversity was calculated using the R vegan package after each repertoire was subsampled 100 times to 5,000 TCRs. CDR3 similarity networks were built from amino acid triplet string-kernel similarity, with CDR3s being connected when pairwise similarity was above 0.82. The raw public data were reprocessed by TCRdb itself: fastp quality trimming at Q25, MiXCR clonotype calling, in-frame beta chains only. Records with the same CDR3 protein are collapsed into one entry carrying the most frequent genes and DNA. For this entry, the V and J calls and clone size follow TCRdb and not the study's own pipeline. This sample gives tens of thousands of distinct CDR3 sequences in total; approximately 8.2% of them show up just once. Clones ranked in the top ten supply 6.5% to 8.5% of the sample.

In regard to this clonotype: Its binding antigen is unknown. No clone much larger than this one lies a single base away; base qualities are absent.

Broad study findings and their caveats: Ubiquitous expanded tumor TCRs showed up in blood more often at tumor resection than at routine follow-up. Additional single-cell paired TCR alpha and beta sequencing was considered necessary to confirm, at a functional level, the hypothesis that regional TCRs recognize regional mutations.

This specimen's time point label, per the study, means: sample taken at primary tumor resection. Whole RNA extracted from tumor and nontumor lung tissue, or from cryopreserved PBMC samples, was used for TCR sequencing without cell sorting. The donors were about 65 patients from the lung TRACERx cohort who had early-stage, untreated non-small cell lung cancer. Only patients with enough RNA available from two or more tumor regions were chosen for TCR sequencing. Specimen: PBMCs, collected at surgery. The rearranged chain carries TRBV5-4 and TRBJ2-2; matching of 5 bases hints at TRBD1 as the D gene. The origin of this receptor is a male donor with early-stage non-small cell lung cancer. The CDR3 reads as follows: CASSLGETKSAGELFF. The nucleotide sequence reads TGTGCCAGCAGCTTAGGGGAAACCAAATCTGCCGGGGAGCTGTTTTTT.